Following are 23 T cell receptor beta chains from one sample sequenced in a study of human T cells and chemical hapten exposure. Using its own MiXCR run on the RACE reads, TCRdb lists one record per CDR3 protein. The sample contains over 85,000 distinct CDR3 sequences, roughly a tenth of which appear only once. The time point here: pre-sensitization, week 0. Treatment: therapeutic diphenylcyclopropenone sensitization with weekly scalp DPC. Source: whole blood, taken in connection with sensitization to the hapten diphenylcyclopropenone (DPC). These receptors were collected from a woman aged 60-75 years with alopecia areata. Some clones in this sample may be carry-over from other donors' samples.

This clonotype was seen ten or more times. The chain uses TRBV24-1 and TRBJ2-1, with TRBD1 as a possible D gene (6 bases). The CDR3 length is 15 residues. Between the trimmed V and J ends, which lost 5 bases and 3 bases, there was a span of 13 bases. In germline, CDR1 is KGHDR, CDR2 SFDVKD. The CDR3 coding sequence is TGTGCCACCAGTGCCTCCGGGACAAACTACAATGAGCAGTTCTTC. It specifies CATSASGTNYNEQFF.

This clonotype showed up many times. The chain uses TRBV10-2 and TRBJ2-1; D is uncertain. CDR1 is WSHSY, CDR2 SAAADI, per germline. CDR3 length: 12 residues. V lost 8 bases to trimming and J lost 0 bases, with 5 bases between them. The CDR3 DNA is TGCGCCAGCTGGGGCTCCTACAATGAGCAGTTCTTC. Protein sequence: CASWGSYNEQFF.

This clonotype was counted many times. The chain has TRBV4-1 and TRBJ1-2; no definite D call. This CDR3 contains 12 residues. Germline loops: CDR1 MGHRA, CDR2 YSYEKL. V was pared by 3 bases and J by 2 bases, with 4 bases between. CDR3 amino acids: CASSQGNYGYTF. The CDR3 DNA is TGCGCCAGCAGCCAGGGGAACTATGGCTACACCTTC.

V usage is TRBV2 and J usage is TRBJ1-2, with D possibly TRBD1 on 6 matching bases. Trimming took 8 bases from V and 0 from J, leaving 22 bases between them. Germline lookup yields CDR1 SNHLY and CDR2 FYNNEI. CDR3 length: 17 amino acids. The CDR3 nucleotides are TGTGCCAGCGGAAGGACAGCTGGCCTGGGTGCTAACTATGGCTACACCTTC. Its protein is CASGRTAGLGANYGYTF.

This clonotype came up a few times. The rearrangement links TRBV29-1 to TRBJ2-5; D might be TRBD2 (7 bases). Trimming removed 7 bases at V and 3 bases at J, with 15 bases between. The germline gives CDR1 SQVTM, CDR2 ANQGSEA. This CDR3 spans 13 amino acids. The DNA for the CDR3 is TGCAGCGGCGGGGGACAAAACAAAGAGACCCAGTACTTC. It encodes CSGGGQNKETQYF.

V usage is TRBV5-1 and J usage is TRBJ1-2, with 8 bases matching TRBD1. The CDR3 runs to 15 residues. Germline trimming cut 0 bases from V and 3 bases from J; bases unmatched to any gene: 4. CDR1 is SGHRS and CDR2 is YFSETQ in the germline V gene. CDR3 coding DNA: TGCGCCAGCAGCTTGGGCGGACAGGGCCACTATGGCTACACCTTC. Amino acid sequence: CASSLGGQGHYGYTF.

The chain couples TRBV3-1 to TRBJ1-1; D remains ambiguous. Germline-derived CDR1 and CDR2 are LGHDT and YNNKEL (reference sequence). This CDR3 is built from 14 residues. V lost 2 bases and J 1 base, leaving 8 bases between the germline ends. In nucleotides, the CDR3 is TGTGCCAGCAGCCAACGTACCGGGAACACTGAAGCTTTCTTT. Protein product: CASSQRTGNTEAFF. Full variable domain (remainder filled in from reference TRBV3-1 and TRBJ1-1): DTAVSQTPKYLVTQMGNDKSIKCEQNLGHDTMYWYKQDSKKFLKIMFSYNNKELIINETVPNRFSPKSPDKAHLNLHINSLELGDSAVYFCASSQRTGNTEAFFGQGTRLTVV.

This clonotype appeared many times. The chain employs TRBV6-2 or TRBV6-3 and TRBJ2-6, with D unresolved. Trimming cost V 3 bases and J 0 bases, with 3 bases left between them. In germline, CDR1 is MNHEY, CDR2 SVGEGT. The CDR3 spans 14 residues. CDR3 residues: CASSYRSGANVLTF. In DNA, the CDR3 is TGTGCCAGCAGTTATCGCTCTGGGGCCAACGTCCTGACTTTC.

Comment on this clonotype: An end of the junction does not agree with germline; a read error may underlie this. The chain links TRBV6-1 to TRBJ1-3, with a tentative D call TRBD1 (5 bases). CDR1 and CDR2 (germline): MNHNS, SASEGT. The CDR3 has 17 amino acids. In DNA, the CDR3 is TGTGTCAGCAAACCCCCCGGTCGGGGTGGATGGGGGGACACCATATATTTT. Translated, it gives CVSKPPGRGGWGDTIYF.

This clonotype came up a few times. V usage is TRBV5-1 and J usage is TRBJ2-5; D gene uncertain. The CDR3 length is 13 residues. From germline, CDR1 is SGHRS and CDR2 YFSETQ. The germline V and J ends were trimmed by 3 bases and 0 bases, with 6 bases remaining between them. CDR3 sequence (DNA): TGCGCCAGCAGCTACTACGACCAAGAGACCCAGTACTTC. It is translated as CASSYYDQETQYF.

The CDR3 region has the DNA TGTGCCAGCACCAATCCAGGGACGGCTTATGGCTACACCTTC. This sequence encodes CASTNPGTAYGYTF. The chain recombines TRBV6-5 with TRBJ1-2; TRBD1 might be the D (5 bases). Germline lookup yields CDR1 MNHEY and CDR2 SVGAGI. Trimming shortened V by 7 bases and J by 5 bases, and 17 bases separated the two germline ends. The CDR3 totals 14 residues.

This clonotype was seen a handful of times. This chain uses TRBV3-1 with TRBJ1-2, with unresolved D. Trimming stripped 0 bases from V and 6 bases from J, with 17 bases between. CDR3 size: 16 residues. Germline V gene data show CDR1 as LGHDT and CDR2 as YNNKEL (reference sequence). CDR3 in DNA: TGTGCCAGCAGCCAAGAGCTCCTCCCGAGGACTGATGGCTACACCTTC. Protein product: CASSQELLPRTDGYTF.

The rearrangement joins TRBV27 to TRBJ2-7; D may match TRBD1 or TRBD2 (5 bases each). Trimming left V 3 bases short and J 4 bases short, with 13 bases between. Germline V gene sequence: CDR1 MNHEY, CDR2 SMNVEV (reference sequence). This CDR3 region has 14 residues. DNA for the CDR3: TGTGCCAGCAGTTTGGGGGACCCGCGGTACGAGCAGTACTTC. Its protein product is CASSLGDPRYEQYF.

This clonotype showed up many times. The gene calls are TRBV7-2 and TRBJ1-2; TRBD1 aligns across 9 bases. The CDR3 covers 18 residues. Looked up from germline, CDR1 is SGHTA and CDR2 is FQGNSA. Unmatched junction bases numbered 17, after V lost 7 bases and J lost 2 bases. CDR3 in DNA: TGTGCCAGCAAGAGAGGCCGGGACAGGGCTAGCGGGAACTATGGCTACACCTTC. This encodes CASKRGRDRASGNYGYTF.

This clonotype was counted ten times or more. The rearrangement joins TRBV4-2 to TRBJ2-5, with TRBD2 matching over 13 bases. V shed 2 bases, J shed 2 bases, and the junction held 8 bases outside the gene matches. Germline CDR1 and CDR2: LGHNA and YNFKEQ. The CDR3 covers 18 residues. The CDR3 DNA reads TGTGCCAGCAGCCAATCACTAGCGGGGGGGCTAAATCAAGAGACCCAGTACTTC. Encoded protein: CASSQSLAGGLNQETQYF.

This clonotype was seen more than once but under ten times. The rearrangement joins TRBV12-3 or TRBV12-4 to TRBJ1-1; D is unresolved. V was cut by 7 bases and J by 6 bases, with 18 bases left in between. This CDR3 is 14 amino acids long. DNA for the CDR3: TGTGCCAGCACCACCGCCGGGATGTACGCTGAAGCTTTCTTT. Protein sequence: CASTTAGMYAEAFF.

This clonotype is a singleton in its sample. V gene TRBV20-1 combines with J gene TRBJ1-6, with 7 nucleotides matching TRBD1. The germline V gene has CDR1 DFQATT and CDR2 SNEGSKA (reference sequence). Trimming cost V 0 bases and J 7 bases; bases outside gene matches: 6. This CDR3 is built from 15 residues. The CDR3 protein is CSARDSLGGNSPLHF. CDR3 nucleotides: TGCAGTGCTAGAGATAGTTTAGGGGGCAATTCACCCCTCCACTTT.

There are many counts of this clonotype. This chain connects TRBV6-7 to TRBJ2-2; D might be TRBD2 (5 bases). TRBV6-7 is designated an ORF whose function remains uncertain. The V end was cut by 5 bases, the J end by 6 bases, with 19 bases between. CDR3 size: 16 residues. CDR3 sequence reads: CASSNLKDFSAGELFF. The CDR3 DNA is TGTGCCAGCAGTAACCTAAAGGACTTTTCCGCCGGGGAGCTGTTTTTT.

The J gene is TRBJ1-1, the V gene TRBV7-9; no clear D. The CDR3 runs 11 residues. V was shortened by 2 bases and J by 10 bases, with 8 bases between the two germline ends. Germline values: CDR1 SEHNR, CDR2 FQNEAQ (reference sequence). The CDR3 DNA is TGTGCCAGCAGCTTAAACGCTGGAGCTTTCTTT. It encodes CASSLNAGAFF.

This clonotype was seen more than once but under ten times. The chain couples TRBV19 to TRBJ1-2, with TRBD1 matching 7 bases. Germline CDR1 is LNHDA and CDR2 is SQIVND (reference sequence). V dropped 3 bases and J dropped 4; count of bases not matched to a gene: 5. This CDR3 region has 14 residues. CDR3 sequence (DNA): TGTGCCAGTAGTATTGGGGCAGGGGGCTATGGCTACACCTTC. Protein sequence: CASSIGAGGYGYTF.

This clonotype was detected ten times or more. The chain has TRBV27 and TRBJ1-5, with 8 bases identical to TRBD1. Germline trimming cut 2 bases from V and 0 bases from J; bases unmatched to any gene: 9. This CDR3 comprises 18 residues. The germline V gene has CDR1 MNHEY and CDR2 SMNVEV (reference sequence). CDR3 sequence reads: CASSLLPGTGPSNQPQHF. The CDR3 nucleotides read TGTGCCAGCAGTTTACTCCCCGGGACAGGCCCTAGCAATCAGCCCCAGCATTTT.

This clonotype has just a few counts. This chain links TRBV3-1 with TRBJ1-4; 7 bases are shared with TRBD1. In germline, CDR1 is LGHDT, CDR2 YNNKEL (reference sequence). The CDR3 length is 15 residues. V lost 3 bases to trimming and J lost 5 bases; unmatched junction nucleotides: 6. CDR3 amino acids: CASSHHRGENEKLFF. Written as DNA, the CDR3 is TGTGCCAGCAGCCACCACAGGGGCGAAAATGAAAAACTGTTTTTT.

Many counts were recorded for this clonotype. The rearrangement uses TRBV25-1 and TRBJ2-2, with 10 bases lining up with TRBD1. CDR3 length equals 16 residues. Per germline, CDR1 MGHDK and CDR2 SYGVNS. With 5 bases clipped from V and 5 bases from J, the junction kept 8 bases outside the gene matches. CDR3 residues: CASSSPGQGKTGELFF. The CDR3 region has the DNA TGTGCCAGCAGTTCACCGGGACAGGGGAAGACCGGGGAGCTGTTTTTT.